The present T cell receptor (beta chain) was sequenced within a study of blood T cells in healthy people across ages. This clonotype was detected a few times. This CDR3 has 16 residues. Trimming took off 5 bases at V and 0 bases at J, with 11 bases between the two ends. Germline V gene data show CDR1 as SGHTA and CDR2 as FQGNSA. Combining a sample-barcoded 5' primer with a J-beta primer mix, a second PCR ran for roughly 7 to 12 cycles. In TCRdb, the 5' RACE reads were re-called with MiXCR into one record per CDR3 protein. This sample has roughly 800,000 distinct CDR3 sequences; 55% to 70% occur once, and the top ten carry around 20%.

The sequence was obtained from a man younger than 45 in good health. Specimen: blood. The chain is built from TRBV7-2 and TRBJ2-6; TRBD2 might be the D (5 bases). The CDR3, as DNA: TGTGCCAGCAGCCGAGGACTCTTCTCTGGGGCCAACGTCCTGACTTTC. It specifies CASSRGLFSGANVLTF.